Reported below is one T cell receptor (beta chain). This entry belongs to a study of blood T cell repertoires in COVID-19. Sequenced by immunoSEQ multiplex PCR; TCRdb stores in-frame clones only, minus some. There are about 440,000 clones in the sample; 87% occur only once, and 1.5% to 2% lies in the top ten. The CDR3 has 15 residues. Germline CDR1 SGHTA, CDR2 FQGNSA. J lost 5 bases, V lost 7 bases, and 10 bases had no gene match. The chain joins TRBV7-2 to TRBJ2-5, with 10 bases lining up with TRBD2. The sample taken for sequencing was PBMCs or T cells enriched from blood (not recorded which). This sequence was found in a woman in her late teens or twenties with acute COVID-19. This CDR3 is CASIPSGSFWETQYF. The CDR3, as DNA: TGTGCCAGCATCCCTAGCGGGAGTTTCTGGGAGACCCAGTACTTC.